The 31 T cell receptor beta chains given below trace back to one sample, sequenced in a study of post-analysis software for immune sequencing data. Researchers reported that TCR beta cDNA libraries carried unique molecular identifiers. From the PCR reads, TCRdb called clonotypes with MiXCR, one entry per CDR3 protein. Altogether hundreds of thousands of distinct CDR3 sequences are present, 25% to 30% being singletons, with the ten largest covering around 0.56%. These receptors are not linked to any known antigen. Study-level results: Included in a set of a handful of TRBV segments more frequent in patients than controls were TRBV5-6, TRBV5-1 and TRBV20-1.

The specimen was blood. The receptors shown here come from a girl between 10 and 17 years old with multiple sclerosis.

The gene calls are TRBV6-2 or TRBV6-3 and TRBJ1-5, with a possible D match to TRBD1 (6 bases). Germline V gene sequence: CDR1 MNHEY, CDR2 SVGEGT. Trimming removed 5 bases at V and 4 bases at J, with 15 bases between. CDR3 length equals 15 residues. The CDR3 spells CASSGQTGMNQPQHF. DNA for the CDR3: TGTGCCAGCAGTGGGCAGACAGGCATGAATCAGCCCCAGCATTTT.

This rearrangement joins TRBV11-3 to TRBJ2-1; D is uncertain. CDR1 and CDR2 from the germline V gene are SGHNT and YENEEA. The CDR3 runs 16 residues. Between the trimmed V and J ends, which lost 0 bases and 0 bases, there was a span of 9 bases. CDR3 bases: TGTGCCAGCAGCTTAGAATCCGGCCTCTCCTACAATGAGCAGTTCTTC. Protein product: CASSLESGLSYNEQFF.

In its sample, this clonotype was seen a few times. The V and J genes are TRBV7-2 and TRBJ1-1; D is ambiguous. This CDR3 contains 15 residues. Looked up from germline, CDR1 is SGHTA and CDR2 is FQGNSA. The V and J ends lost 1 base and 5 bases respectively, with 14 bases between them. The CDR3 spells CASSLVARGKTEAFF. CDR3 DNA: TGTGCCAGCAGCTTAGTTGCCAGAGGGAAGACTGAAGCTTTCTTT. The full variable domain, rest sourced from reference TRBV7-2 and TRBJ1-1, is GAGVSQSPSNKVTEKGKDVELRCDPISGHTALYWYRQSLGQGLEFLIYFQGNSAPDKSGLPSDRFSAERTGGSVSTLTIQRTQQEDSAVYLCASSLVARGKTEAFFGQGTRLTVV.

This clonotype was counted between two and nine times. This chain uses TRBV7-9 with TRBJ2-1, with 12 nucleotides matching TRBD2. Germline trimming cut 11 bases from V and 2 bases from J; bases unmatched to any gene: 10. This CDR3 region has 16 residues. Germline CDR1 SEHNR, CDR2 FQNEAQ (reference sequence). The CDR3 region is CAGGLAGSGAYNEQFF. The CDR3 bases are TGTGCCGGCGGACTAGCGGGAAGCGGAGCCTACAATGAGCAGTTCTTC.

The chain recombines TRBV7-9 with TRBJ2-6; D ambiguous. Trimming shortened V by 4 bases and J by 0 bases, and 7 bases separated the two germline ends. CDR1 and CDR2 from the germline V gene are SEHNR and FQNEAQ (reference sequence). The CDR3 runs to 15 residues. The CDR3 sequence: CASSSAVSGANVLTF. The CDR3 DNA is TGTGCCAGCAGCTCGGCCGTCTCTGGGGCCAACGTCCTGACTTTC.

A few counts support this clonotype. The chain's CDR3 is CASSLDPAMRVYNEQFF. The CDR3 nucleotides read TGCGCCAGCAGCCTGGACCCCGCGATGCGGGTCTACAATGAGCAGTTCTTC. The chain carries TRBV5-1 and TRBJ2-1; D may be TRBD2 (5 bases). This CDR3 spans 17 amino acids. CDR1 and CDR2 (germline): SGHRS, YFSETQ. With 4 bases removed from V and 3 bases from J, the gap between germline ends came to 20 bases.

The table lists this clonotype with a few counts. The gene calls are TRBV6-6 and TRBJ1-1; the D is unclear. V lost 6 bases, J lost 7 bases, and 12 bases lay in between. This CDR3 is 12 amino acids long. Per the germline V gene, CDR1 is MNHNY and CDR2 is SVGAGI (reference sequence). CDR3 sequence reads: CASRYETLEAFF. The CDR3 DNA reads TGTGCCAGCAGGTACGAGACGCTTGAAGCTTTCTTT.

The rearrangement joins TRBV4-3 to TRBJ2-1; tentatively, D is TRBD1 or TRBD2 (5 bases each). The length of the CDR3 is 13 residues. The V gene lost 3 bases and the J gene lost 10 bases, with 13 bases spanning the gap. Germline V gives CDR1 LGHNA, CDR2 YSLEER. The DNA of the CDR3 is TGCGCCAGCAGCCACAAATCCCGGGACGAGCAGTTCTTC. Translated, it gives CASSHKSRDEQFF.

The CDR3 here is CANLRGGSSGNTIYF. In DNA, the CDR3 is TGTGCCAATCTGCGGGGAGGCTCCTCTGGAAACACCATATATTTT. This chain uses TRBV12-3 or TRBV12-4 with TRBJ1-3; D gene uncertain. The CDR3 contains 15 residues. The germline V and J ends were trimmed by 10 bases and 0 bases, with 16 bases remaining between them.

CDR3 DNA: TGTGCCAGCAGCTTAGGGGCCGGAGACTATGGCTACACCTTC. Protein product: CASSLGAGDYGYTF. V usage is TRBV7-8 and J usage is TRBJ1-2, with no clear D. The germline gives CDR1 SGHVS, CDR2 FQNEAQ. The CDR3 covers 14 residues. Trimming pared 1 base from V and 3 bases from J, leaving 9 bases between.

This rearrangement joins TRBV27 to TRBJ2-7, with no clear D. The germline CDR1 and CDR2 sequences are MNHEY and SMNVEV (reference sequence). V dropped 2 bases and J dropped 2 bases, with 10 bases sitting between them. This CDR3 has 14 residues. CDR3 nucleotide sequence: TGTGCCAGCAGTTTAGGCAGACTCGCCTACGAGCAGTACTTC. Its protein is CASSLGRLAYEQYF.

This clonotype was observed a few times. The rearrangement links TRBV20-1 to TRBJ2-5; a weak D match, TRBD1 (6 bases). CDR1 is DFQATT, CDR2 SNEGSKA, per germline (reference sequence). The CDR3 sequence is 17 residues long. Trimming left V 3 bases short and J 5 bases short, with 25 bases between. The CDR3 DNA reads TGCAGTGCTAGTTCAGTCGGGACAATTATAGGAGTGGAGACCCAGTACTTC. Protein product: CSASSVGTIIGVETQYF.

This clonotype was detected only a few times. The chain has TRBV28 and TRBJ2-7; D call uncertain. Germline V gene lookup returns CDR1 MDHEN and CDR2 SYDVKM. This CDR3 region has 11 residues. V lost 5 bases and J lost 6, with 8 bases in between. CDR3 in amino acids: CASSTPREQYF. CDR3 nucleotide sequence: TGTGCCAGCAGTACCCCGCGCGAGCAGTACTTC.

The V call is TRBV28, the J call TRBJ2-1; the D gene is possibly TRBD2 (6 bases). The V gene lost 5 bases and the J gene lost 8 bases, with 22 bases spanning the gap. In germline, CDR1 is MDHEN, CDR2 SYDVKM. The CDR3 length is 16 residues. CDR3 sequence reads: CASSPRVSGPSDEQFF. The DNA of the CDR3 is TGTGCCAGCAGTCCCCGCGTTAGCGGCCCCTCGGATGAGCAGTTCTTC.

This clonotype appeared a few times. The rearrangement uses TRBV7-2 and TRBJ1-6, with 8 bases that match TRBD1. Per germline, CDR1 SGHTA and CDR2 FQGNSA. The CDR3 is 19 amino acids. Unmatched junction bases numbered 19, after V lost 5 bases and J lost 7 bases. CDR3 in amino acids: CASSPHARGGQAANSPLHF. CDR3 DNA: TGTGCCAGCAGCCCACACGCTAGGGGGGGACAGGCGGCCAATTCACCCCTCCACTTT.

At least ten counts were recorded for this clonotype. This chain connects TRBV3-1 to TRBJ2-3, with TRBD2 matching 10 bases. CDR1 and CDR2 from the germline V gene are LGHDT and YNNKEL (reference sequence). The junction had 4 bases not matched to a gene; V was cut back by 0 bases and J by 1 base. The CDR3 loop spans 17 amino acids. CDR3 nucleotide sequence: TGTGCCAGCAGCCAAGATCTCCTAGCGGGAGGCACAGATACGCAGTATTTT. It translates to CASSQDLLAGGTDTQYF.

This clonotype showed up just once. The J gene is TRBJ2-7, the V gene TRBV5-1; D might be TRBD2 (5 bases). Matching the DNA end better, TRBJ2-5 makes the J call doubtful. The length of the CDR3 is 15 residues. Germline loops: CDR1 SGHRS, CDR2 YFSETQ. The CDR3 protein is CASSLADQSLETQYF. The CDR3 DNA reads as TGCGCCAGCAGCTTAGCGGATCAAAGCTTGGAGACCCAGTACTTC.

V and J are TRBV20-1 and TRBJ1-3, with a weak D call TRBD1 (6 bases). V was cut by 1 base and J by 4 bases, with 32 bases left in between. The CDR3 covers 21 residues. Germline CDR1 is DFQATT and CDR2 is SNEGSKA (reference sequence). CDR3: CSARGSPDVRDTGGSGNTIYF. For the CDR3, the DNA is TGCAGTGCTAGAGGTTCACCAGACGTCCGGGACACCGGTGGCAGCGGAAACACCATATATTTT.

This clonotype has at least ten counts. This CDR3 is CSARTSGDTQYF. CDR3 in DNA: TGCAGTGCTAGGACCTCGGGAGATACGCAGTATTTT. The chain couples TRBV20-1 to TRBJ2-3; no reliable D call. The germline V and J ends were trimmed by 3 bases and 5 bases, with 9 bases remaining between them. CDR1 DFQATT and CDR2 SNEGSKA come from the germline V gene (reference sequence). CDR3 length: 12 residues.

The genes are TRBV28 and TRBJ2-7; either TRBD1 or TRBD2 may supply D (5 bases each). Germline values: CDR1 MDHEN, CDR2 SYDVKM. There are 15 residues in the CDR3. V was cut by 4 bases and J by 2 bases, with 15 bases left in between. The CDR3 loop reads CASSSPGTITYEQYF. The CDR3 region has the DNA TGTGCCAGCAGTTCTCCCGGGACGATAACCTACGAGCAGTACTTC. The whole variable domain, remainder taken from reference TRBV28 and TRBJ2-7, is DVKVTQSSRYLVKRTGEKVFLECVQDMDHENMFWYRQDPGLGLRLIYFSYDVKMKEKGDIPEGYSVSREKKERFSLILESASTNQTSMYLCASSSPGTITYEQYFGPGTRLTVT.

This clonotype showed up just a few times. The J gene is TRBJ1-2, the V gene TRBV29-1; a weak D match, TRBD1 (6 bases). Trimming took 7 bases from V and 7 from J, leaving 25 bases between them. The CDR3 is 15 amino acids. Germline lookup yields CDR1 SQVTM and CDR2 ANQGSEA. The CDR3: CSGLRGGGEDGGYTF. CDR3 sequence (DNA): TGCAGCGGCCTCCGAGGGGGGGGCGAAGACGGTGGCTACACCTTC.

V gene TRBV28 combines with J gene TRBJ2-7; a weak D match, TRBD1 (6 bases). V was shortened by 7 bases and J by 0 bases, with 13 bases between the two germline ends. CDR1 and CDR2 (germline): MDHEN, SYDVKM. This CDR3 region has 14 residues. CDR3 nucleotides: TGTGCCAGCATCATGACAGGAGCCTCCTACGAGCAGTACTTC. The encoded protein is CASIMTGASYEQYF. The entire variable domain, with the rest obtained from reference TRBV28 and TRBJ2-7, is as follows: DVKVTQSSRYLVKRTGEKVFLECVQDMDHENMFWYRQDPGLGLRLIYFSYDVKMKEKGDIPEGYSVSREKKERFSLILESASTNQTSMYLCASIMTGASYEQYFGPGTRLTVT.

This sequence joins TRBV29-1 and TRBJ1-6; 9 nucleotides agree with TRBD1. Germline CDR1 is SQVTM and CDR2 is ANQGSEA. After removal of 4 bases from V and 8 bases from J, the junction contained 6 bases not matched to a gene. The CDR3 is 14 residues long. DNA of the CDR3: TGCAGCGTTGCGACAGGGGGATTTGATTCACCCCTCCACTTT. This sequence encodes CSVATGGFDSPLHF. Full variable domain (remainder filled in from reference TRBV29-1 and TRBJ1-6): SAVISQKPSRDICQRGTSLTIQCQVDSQVTMMFWYRQQPGQSLTLIATANQGSEATYESGFVIDKFPISRPNLTFSTLTVSNMSPEDSSIYLCSVATGGFDSPLHFGNGTRLTVT.

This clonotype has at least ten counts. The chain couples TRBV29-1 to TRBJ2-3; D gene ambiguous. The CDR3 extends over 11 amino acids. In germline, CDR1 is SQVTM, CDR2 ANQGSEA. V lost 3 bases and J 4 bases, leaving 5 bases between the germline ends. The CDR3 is CSVEAPDTQYF. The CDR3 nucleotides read TGCAGCGTTGAGGCCCCAGATACGCAGTATTTT.

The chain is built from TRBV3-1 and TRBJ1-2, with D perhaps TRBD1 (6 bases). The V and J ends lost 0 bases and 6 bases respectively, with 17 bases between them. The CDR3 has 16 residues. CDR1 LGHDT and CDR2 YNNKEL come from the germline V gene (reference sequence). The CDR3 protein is CASSQDLGGPGDGYTF. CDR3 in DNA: TGTGCCAGCAGCCAAGATCTGGGGGGCCCGGGTGATGGCTACACCTTC.

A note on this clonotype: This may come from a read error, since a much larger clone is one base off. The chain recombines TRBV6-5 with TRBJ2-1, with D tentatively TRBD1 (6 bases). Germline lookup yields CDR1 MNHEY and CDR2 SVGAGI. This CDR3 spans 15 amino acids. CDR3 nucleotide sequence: TGTGCCTGCAGTTACTCGAGGACAGCTAACAATGAGCAGTTCTTC. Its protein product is CACSYSRTANNEQFF.

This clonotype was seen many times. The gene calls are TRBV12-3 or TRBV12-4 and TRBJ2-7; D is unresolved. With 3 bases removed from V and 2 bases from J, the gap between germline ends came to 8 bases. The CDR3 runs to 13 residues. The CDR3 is CASSFSSPYEQYF. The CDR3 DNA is TGTGCCAGCAGTTTCAGCTCGCCCTACGAGCAGTACTTC.

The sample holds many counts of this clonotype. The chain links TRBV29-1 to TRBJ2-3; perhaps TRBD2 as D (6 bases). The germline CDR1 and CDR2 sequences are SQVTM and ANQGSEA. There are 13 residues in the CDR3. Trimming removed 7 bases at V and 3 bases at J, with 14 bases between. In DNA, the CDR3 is TGCAGCGCCGGAATCGGAGGGACAGATACGCAGTATTTT. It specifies CSAGIGGTDTQYF.

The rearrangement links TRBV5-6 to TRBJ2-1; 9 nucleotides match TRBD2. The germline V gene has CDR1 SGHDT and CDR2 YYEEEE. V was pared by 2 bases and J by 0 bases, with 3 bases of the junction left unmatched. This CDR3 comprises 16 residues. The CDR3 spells CASSFPSGTSYNEQFF. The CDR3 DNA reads TGTGCCAGCAGCTTCCCTAGCGGGACCTCCTACAATGAGCAGTTCTTC. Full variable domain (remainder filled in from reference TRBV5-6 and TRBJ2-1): DAGVTQSPTHLIKTRGQQVTLRCSPKSGHDTVSWYQQALGQGPQFIFQYYEEEERQRGNFPDRFSGHQFPNYSSELNVNALLLGDSALYLCASSFPSGTSYNEQFFGPGTRLTVL.

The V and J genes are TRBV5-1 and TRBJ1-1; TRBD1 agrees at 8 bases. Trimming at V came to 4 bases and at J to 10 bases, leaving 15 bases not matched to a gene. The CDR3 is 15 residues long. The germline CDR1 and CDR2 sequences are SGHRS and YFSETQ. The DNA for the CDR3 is TGCGCCAGCAGCCATATAATACCAGGGGGCGCGGCAGCTTTCTTT. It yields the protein CASSHIIPGGAAAFF.

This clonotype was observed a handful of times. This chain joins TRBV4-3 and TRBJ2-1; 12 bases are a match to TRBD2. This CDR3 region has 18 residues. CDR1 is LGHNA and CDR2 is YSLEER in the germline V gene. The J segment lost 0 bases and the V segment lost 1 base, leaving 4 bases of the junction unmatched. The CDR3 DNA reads TGCGCCAGCAGCCAAGGGACTAGCGGGGAGATCTCCTACAATGAGCAGTTCTTC. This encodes CASSQGTSGEISYNEQFF.